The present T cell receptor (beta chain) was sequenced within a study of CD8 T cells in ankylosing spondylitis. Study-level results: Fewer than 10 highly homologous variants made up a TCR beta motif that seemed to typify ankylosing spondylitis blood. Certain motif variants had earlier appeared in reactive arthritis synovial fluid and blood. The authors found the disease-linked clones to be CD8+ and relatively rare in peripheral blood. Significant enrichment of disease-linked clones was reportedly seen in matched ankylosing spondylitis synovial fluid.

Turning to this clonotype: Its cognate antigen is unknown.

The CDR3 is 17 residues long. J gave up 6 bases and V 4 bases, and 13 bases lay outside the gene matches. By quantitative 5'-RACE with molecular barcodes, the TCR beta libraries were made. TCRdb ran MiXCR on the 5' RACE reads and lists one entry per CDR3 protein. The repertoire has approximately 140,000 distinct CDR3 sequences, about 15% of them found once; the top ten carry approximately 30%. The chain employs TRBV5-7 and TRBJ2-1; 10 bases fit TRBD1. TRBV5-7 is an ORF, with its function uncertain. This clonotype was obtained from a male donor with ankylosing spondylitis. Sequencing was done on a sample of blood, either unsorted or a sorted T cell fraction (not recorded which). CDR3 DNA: TGTGCCAGCAGCCTAGGAAGGGGACAGGGGACGGGCAATGAGCAGTTCTTC. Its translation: CASSLGRGQGTGNEQFF.